This is a list of T cell receptor beta chains from one sample in a study of T-cell reconstitution after alpha-beta-depleted transplantation in children. MiXCR, run by TCRdb on the PCR reads, gives a single entry per CDR3 protein. In the table there are 450,000 to 600,000 distinct CDR3 sequences, approximately 29% of which are singletons. The material sequenced was PBMCs from the stem cell graft donor, taken from the stem cell graft. These receptors were obtained from a human donor who donated a stem cell graft to a child with aplastic anemia. Each CDR3 is given with its conserved first and last residue. Fields, in order: J gene, V gene, D gene, clone size, CDR3 protein, CDR3 DNA. D genes are given only for firm matches. The size entry is marked missing in some rows and otherwise reads once, few, many or a size class.

j_gene: TRBJ2-4
v_gene: TRBV29-1
d_gene: .
abundance: .
CDR3aa: CSVTTVGGVKNIQYF
CDR3nt: TGCAGCGTAACCACTGTAGGGGGGGTCAAAAACATTCAGTACTTC

j_gene: TRBJ2-1
v_gene: TRBV9
d_gene: TRBD2
abundance: few
CDR3aa: CASTRLAGDSYNEQFF
CDR3nt: TGTGCCAGCACCAGACTAGCGGGAGACTCCTACAATGAGCAGTTCTTC

j_gene: TRBJ2-1
v_gene: TRBV6-5
d_gene: .
abundance: .
CDR3aa: CASSYSGSSYNEQFF
CDR3nt: TGTGCCAGCAGTTACTCGGGGAGCTCCTACAATGAGCAGTTCTTC

j_gene: TRBJ1-2
v_gene: TRBV11-2
d_gene: .
abundance: .
CDR3aa: CASSFNPLTNYGYTF
CDR3nt: TGTGCCAGCAGCTTTAACCCGTTGACTAACTATGGCTACACCTTC

j_gene: TRBJ1-5
v_gene: TRBV20-1
d_gene: TRBD1
abundance: few
CDR3aa: CSARIPTDRGQPQHF
CDR3nt: TGCAGTGCTAGAATTCCTACGGACAGGGGCCAGCCCCAGCATTTT

j_gene: TRBJ1-4
v_gene: TRBV4-3
d_gene: .
abundance: .
CDR3aa: CASSEAYIATNEKLFF
CDR3nt: TGCGCCAGCAGCGAAGCTTACATTGCAACTAATGAAAAACTGTTTTTT

j_gene: TRBJ1-1
v_gene: TRBV19
d_gene: .
abundance: .
CDR3aa: CASSSLYGQMNTEAFF
CDR3nt: TGTGCCAGTAGTTCCCTGTACGGTCAAATGAACACTGAAGCTTTCTTT

j_gene: TRBJ2-3
v_gene: TRBV9
d_gene: .
abundance: few
CDR3aa: CASSVATESTQYF
CDR3nt: TGTGCCAGCAGCGTAGCGACAGAAAGTACGCAGTATTTT

j_gene: TRBJ2-1
v_gene: TRBV6-5
d_gene: .
abundance: many
CDR3aa: CASSYGGYNEQFF
CDR3nt: TGTGCCAGCAGTTACGGAGGGTACAATGAGCAGTTCTTC

j_gene: TRBJ2-5
v_gene: TRBV7-3
d_gene: TRBD2
abundance: .
CDR3aa: CASSPRGSGGETQYF
CDR3nt: TGTGCCAGCAGCCCCAGAGGTAGCGGGGGGGAGACCCAGTACTTC

j_gene: TRBJ1-1
v_gene: TRBV20-1
d_gene: .
abundance: few
CDR3aa: CSQTGRTEAFF
CDR3nt: TGCAGTCAAACAGGGAGGACTGAAGCTTTCTTT

j_gene: TRBJ2-2
v_gene: TRBV29-1
d_gene: .
abundance: .
CDR3aa: CSVQQGRTGELFF
CDR3nt: TGCAGCGTCCAGCAAGGACGCACCGGGGAGCTGTTTTTT

j_gene: TRBJ1-5
v_gene: TRBV20-1
d_gene: TRBD1
abundance: few
CDR3aa: CSARGGQGPNQPQHF
CDR3nt: TGCAGTGCTAGGGGAGGACAGGGACCTAATCAGCCCCAGCATTTT

j_gene: TRBJ2-1
v_gene: TRBV5-1
d_gene: TRBD2
abundance: .
CDR3aa: CASSLAVAGAYNEQFF
CDR3nt: TGCGCCAGCAGCTTGGCCGTCGCGGGAGCCTACAATGAGCAGTTCTTC

j_gene: TRBJ1-2
v_gene: TRBV7-9
d_gene: .
abundance: .
CDR3aa: CASSLQLATQVYGHTF
CDR3nt: TGTGCCAGCAGCTTACAACTTGCGACTCAGGTTTATGGCCACACCTTC

j_gene: TRBJ1-5
v_gene: TRBV6-2/TRBV6-3
d_gene: .
abundance: few
CDR3aa: CASSYVWEGNQPQHF
CDR3nt: TGTGCCAGCAGTTACGTCTGGGAAGGCAATCAGCCCCAGCATTTT

j_gene: TRBJ2-2
v_gene: TRBV18
d_gene: .
abundance: many
CDR3aa: CASSPPMNTGELFF
CDR3nt: TGTGCCAGCTCACCGCCGATGAACACCGGGGAGCTGTTTTTT

j_gene: TRBJ2-1
v_gene: TRBV20-1
d_gene: TRBD2
abundance: few
CDR3aa: CSARNSWTSGSNEQFF
CDR3nt: TGCAGTGCCCGTAACTCCTGGACTAGCGGGAGCAATGAGCAGTTCTTC

j_gene: TRBJ2-1
v_gene: TRBV20-1
d_gene: .
abundance: .
CDR3aa: CSARDRVDEQFF
CDR3nt: TGCAGTGCTAGAGATAGGGTCGATGAGCAGTTCTTC

j_gene: TRBJ1-1
v_gene: TRBV12-3/TRBV12-4
d_gene: TRBD1
abundance: .
CDR3aa: CASSSSTGGGTEAFF
CDR3nt: TGTGCCAGCAGTTCATCGACAGGGGGAGGAACTGAAGCTTTCTTT

j_gene: TRBJ2-3
v_gene: TRBV2
d_gene: TRBD2
abundance: .
CDR3aa: CASRAGVVDTQYF
CDR3nt: TGTGCCAGCAGGGCGGGAGTCGTAGATACGCAGTATTTT

j_gene: TRBJ1-3
v_gene: TRBV7-4
d_gene: TRBD1
abundance: .
CDR3aa: CASSRAGQACLPLFGTIYF
CDR3nt: TGTGCCAGCAGCCGGGCGGGACAGGCTTGTCTGCCCCTGTTTGGCACCATATATTTT

j_gene: TRBJ2-1
v_gene: TRBV12-3/TRBV12-4
d_gene: .
abundance: .
CDR3aa: CASSSSKSARTTYNEQFF
CDR3nt: TGTGCCAGCAGTTCCTCTAAGTCGGCCAGGACGACCTACAATGAGCAGTTCTTC

j_gene: TRBJ1-1
v_gene: TRBV27
d_gene: .
abundance: .
CDR3aa: CASSRFSGANTEAFF
CDR3nt: TGTGCCAGCAGCCGTTTCTCCGGGGCGAACACTGAAGCTTTCTTT

j_gene: TRBJ2-7
v_gene: TRBV27
d_gene: TRBD2
abundance: few
CDR3aa: CASSLIPSGGSYEQYF
CDR3nt: TGTGCCAGCAGTTTAATCCCCAGCGGGGGCTCCTACGAGCAGTACTTC

j_gene: TRBJ1-2
v_gene: TRBV20-1
d_gene: .
abundance: few
CDR3aa: CSASPTVNYGYTF
CDR3nt: TGCAGTGCTTCGCCGACTGTTAACTATGGCTACACCTTC

j_gene: TRBJ1-3
v_gene: TRBV12-3/TRBV12-4
d_gene: .
abundance: .
CDR3aa: CASSTDLTGNTIYF
CDR3nt: TGTGCCAGCAGCACGGACCTGACTGGAAACACCATATATTTT

j_gene: TRBJ1-5
v_gene: TRBV24-1
d_gene: .
abundance: many
CDR3aa: CATSDLPGGKPQHF
CDR3nt: TGTGCCACCAGTGATTTGCCGGGCGGGAAGCCCCAGCATTTT

j_gene: TRBJ1-3
v_gene: TRBV7-2
d_gene: .
abundance: .
CDR3aa: CASSSDGQMAGNTIYF
CDR3nt: TGTGCCAGCAGCTCTGACGGACAGATGGCTGGAAACACCATATATTTT

j_gene: TRBJ1-5
v_gene: TRBV29-1
d_gene: .
abundance: .
CDR3aa: CSVATDVRGQPQHF
CDR3nt: TGCAGCGTTGCCACAGATGTTCGGGGACAGCCCCAGCATTTT

j_gene: TRBJ1-2
v_gene: TRBV7-2
d_gene: .
abundance: few
CDR3aa: CASSLDGGYGYTF
CDR3nt: TGTGCCAGCAGCTTAGATGGGGGCTATGGCTACACCTTC

j_gene: TRBJ2-3
v_gene: TRBV12-3/TRBV12-4
d_gene: .
abundance: once
CDR3aa: CASSAHLGKSTDTQYF
CDR3nt: TGTGCCAGCAGTGCCCACCTGGGGAAGAGCACAGATACGCAGTATTTT

j_gene: TRBJ2-3
v_gene: TRBV20-1
d_gene: .
abundance: few
CDR3aa: CSARVGLHTDTQYF
CDR3nt: TGCAGTGCTAGAGTTGGCTTACACACAGATACGCAGTATTTT

j_gene: TRBJ1-1
v_gene: TRBV13
d_gene: .
abundance: .
CDR3aa: CATFRGGVNTEAFF
CDR3nt: TGTGCCACCTTTCGTGGGGGGGTGAACACTGAAGCTTTCTTT

j_gene: TRBJ2-2
v_gene: TRBV5-5
d_gene: TRBD2
abundance: .
CDR3aa: CASSLSIIAGGDTGELFF
CDR3nt: TGTGCCAGCAGCTTATCAATTATAGCGGGAGGGGACACCGGGGAGCTGTTTTTT

j_gene: TRBJ1-2
v_gene: TRBV10-1
d_gene: .
abundance: few
CDR3aa: CASSGNNDYGYTF
CDR3nt: TGCGCCAGCAGTGGGAACAACGACTATGGCTACACCTTC